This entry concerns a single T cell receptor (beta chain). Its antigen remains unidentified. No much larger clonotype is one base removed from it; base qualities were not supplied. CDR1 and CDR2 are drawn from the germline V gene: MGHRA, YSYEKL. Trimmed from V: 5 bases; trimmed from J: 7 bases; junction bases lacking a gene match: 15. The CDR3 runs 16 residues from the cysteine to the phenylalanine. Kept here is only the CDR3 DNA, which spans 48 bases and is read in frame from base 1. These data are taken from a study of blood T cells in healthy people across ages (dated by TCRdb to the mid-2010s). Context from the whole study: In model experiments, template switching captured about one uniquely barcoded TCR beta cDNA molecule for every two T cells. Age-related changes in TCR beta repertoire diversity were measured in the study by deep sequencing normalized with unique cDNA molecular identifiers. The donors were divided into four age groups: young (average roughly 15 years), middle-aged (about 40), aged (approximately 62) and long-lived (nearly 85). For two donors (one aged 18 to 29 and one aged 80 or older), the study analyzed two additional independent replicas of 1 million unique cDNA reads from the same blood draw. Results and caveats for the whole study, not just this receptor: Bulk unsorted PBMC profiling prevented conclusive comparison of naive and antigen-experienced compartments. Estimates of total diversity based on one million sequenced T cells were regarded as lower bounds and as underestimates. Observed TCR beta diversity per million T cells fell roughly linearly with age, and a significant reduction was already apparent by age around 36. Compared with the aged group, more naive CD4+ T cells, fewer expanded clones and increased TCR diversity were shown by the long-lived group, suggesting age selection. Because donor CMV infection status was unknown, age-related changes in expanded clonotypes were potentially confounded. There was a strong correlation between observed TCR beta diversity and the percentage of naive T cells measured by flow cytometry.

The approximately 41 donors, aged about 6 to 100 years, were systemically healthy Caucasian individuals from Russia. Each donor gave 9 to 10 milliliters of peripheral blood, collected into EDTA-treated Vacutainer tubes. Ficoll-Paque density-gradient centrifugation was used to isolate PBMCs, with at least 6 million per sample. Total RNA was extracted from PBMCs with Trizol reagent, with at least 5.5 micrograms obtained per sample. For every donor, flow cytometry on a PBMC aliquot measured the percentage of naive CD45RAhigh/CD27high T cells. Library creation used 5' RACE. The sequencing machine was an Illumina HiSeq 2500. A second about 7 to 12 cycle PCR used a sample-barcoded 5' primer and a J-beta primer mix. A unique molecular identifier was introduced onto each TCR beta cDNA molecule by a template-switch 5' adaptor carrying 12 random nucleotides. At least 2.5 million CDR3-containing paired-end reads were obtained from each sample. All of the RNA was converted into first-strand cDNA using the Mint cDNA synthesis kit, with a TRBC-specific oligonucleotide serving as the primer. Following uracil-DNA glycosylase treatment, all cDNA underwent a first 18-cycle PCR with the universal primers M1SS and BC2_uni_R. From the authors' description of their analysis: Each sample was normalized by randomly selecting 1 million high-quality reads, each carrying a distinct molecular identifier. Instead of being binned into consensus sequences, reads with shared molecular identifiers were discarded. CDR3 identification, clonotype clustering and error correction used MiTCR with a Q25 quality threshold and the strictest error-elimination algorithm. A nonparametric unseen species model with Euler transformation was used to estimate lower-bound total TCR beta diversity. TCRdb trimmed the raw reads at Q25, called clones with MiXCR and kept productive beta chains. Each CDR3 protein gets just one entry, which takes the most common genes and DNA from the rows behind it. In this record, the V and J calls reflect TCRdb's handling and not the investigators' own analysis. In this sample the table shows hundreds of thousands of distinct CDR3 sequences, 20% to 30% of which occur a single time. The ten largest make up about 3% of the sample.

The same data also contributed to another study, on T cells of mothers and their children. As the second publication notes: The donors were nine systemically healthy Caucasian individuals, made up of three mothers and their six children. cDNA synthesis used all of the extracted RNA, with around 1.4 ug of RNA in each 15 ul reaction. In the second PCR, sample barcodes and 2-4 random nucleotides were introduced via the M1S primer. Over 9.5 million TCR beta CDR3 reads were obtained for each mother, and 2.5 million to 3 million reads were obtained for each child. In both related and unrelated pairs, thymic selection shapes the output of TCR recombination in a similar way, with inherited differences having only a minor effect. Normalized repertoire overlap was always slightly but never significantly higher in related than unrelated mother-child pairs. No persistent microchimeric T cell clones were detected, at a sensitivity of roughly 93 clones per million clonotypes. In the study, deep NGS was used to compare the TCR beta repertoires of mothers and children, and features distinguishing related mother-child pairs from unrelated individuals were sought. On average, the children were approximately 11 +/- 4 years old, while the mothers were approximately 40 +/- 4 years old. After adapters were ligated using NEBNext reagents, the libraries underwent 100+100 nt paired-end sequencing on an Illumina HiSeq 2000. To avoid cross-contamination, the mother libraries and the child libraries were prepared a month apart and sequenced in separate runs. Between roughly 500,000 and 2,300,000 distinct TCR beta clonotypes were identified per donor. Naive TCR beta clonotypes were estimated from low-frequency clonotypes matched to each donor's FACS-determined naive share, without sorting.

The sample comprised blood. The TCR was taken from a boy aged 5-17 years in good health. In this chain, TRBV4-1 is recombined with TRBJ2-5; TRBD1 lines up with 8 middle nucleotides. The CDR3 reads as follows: CASSSRTGSQEGTQYF. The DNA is TGCGCCAGCAGCTCCCGGACAGGGTCGCAGGAGGGGACCCAGTACTTC.